Included here is one T cell receptor beta chain sequence, with context. Only a few counts were recorded for this clonotype. Its antigen is unknown. The record has no base qualities; no much larger clone is one base away. The roughly 39 donors, aged about 6 to 100 years, were systemically healthy Caucasian individuals from Russia. Roughly 11 milliliters of peripheral blood were drawn from each donor into EDTA-treated Vacutainer tubes. Ficoll-Paque density-gradient centrifugation was used to isolate PBMCs, with at least 6 million obtained per sample. Total RNA, at least 5 micrograms per sample, was extracted from PBMCs with Trizol reagent. For every donor, an aliquot of PBMCs went through flow cytometry to measure the percentages of naive CD45RAhigh/CD27high T cells. The receptor library was made with 5' RACE. The instrument given in TCRdb is Illumina HiSeq 2500. A second PCR of about 7 to 12 cycles was performed with a sample-barcoded 5' primer and a J-beta primer mix. Each TCR beta cDNA molecule received a unique molecular identifier from a template-switch 5' adaptor carrying 12 random nucleotides. Each sample yielded at least 3 million CDR3-containing paired-end reads. First-strand cDNA synthesis was performed from all RNA using the Mint cDNA synthesis kit, with priming by a TRBC-specific oligonucleotide. Following uracil-DNA glycosylase treatment, all cDNA underwent a first 18-cycle PCR with the universal primers M1SS and BC2_uni_R. The original methods were these. For normalization, 1 million high-quality reads, each with a distinct molecular identifier, were randomly selected from each sample. Instead of being binned into consensus sequences, reads that shared molecular identifiers were thrown out. CDR3 identification, clonotype clustering and error correction used MiTCR with a Q25 quality threshold and the strictest error-elimination algorithm. A nonparametric unseen species model with Euler transformation was used to estimate lower-bound total TCR beta diversity. Using fastp trimming at Q25 and MiXCR clonotype assembly, TCRdb reanalyzed the public sequencing data and kept in-frame beta chains. Rows are combined by CDR3 protein, so each entry shows the most common genes and DNA. Clone size and V and J calls follow TCRdb, not the original study. Across this sample there are approximately 1.5 million distinct CDR3 sequences, with 30% to 35% seen only once. About 11% of the sample comes from the top ten.

The data derive from a study of blood T cells in healthy people across ages (dated by TCRdb to between 2015 and 2017). As for the study more broadly: In model experiments, template switching captured about one uniquely barcoded TCR beta cDNA molecule for every two T cells. The donors were split into four age groups: young (average 16 years), middle-aged (around 37), aged (62) and long-lived (over 80). Using deep sequencing normalized with unique cDNA molecular identifiers, the study measured how TCR beta repertoire diversity changes with age. To avoid experimental bias, donors of different ages were spread randomly across the sequencing lanes. For two donors (one aged 18 to 30 and one aged 80 or older), the study analyzed two additional independent replicas of 1 million unique cDNA reads from the same blood draw. Study-wide conclusions, independent of this receptor: Because donor CMV infection status was unknown, age-related changes in expanded clonotypes were potentially confounded. The long-lived group showed more naive CD4+ T cells, fewer expanded clones and increased TCR diversity than the aged group, suggesting age selection. Estimates of total diversity from one million sequenced T cells were regarded as lower bounds and underestimates. Bulk unsorted PBMC profiling prevented conclusive comparison of naive and antigen-experienced compartments. The percentage of naive T cells measured by flow cytometry correlated strongly with observed TCR beta diversity. Observed TCR beta diversity per million T cells fell roughly linearly with age, and a significant reduction was already apparent by age around 40.

Based on the germline V gene (reference sequence), the CDR1 and CDR2 sequences are SEHNR and FQNEAQ. The germline V and J ends show losses of 4 bases and 6 bases respectively, and no gene match explains 11 bases of the junction. The CDR3 contains 15 residues, cysteine and phenylalanine counted. Only the CDR3 DNA is retained, 45 bases long and in frame from the first base. The rearrangement joined TRBV7-9 to TRBJ2-7, with 8 junctional bases fitting TRBD2. Sequencing was done on a sample of blood. The sequence came from a woman in her 30s in good health. The DNA is as follows: TGTGCCAGCAGCTCACCTTCGAGCGGGGGCGGCGAGCAGTACTTC. This encodes CASSSPSSGGGEQYF.